The following is a T cell receptor beta chain sequence with its context. This table comes from immunoSEQ multiplex PCR, and its TCRdb copy is limited to in-frame clones, with some not included. The sample lists 730,000 or so clones; around 72% were seen once. This sample is drawn from a study of shared clonotypes between healthy human individuals. Germline V gene lookup returns CDR1 MDHEN and CDR2 SYDVKM. Trimming at V came to 5 bases and at J to 6 bases, leaving 8 bases not matched to a gene. The CDR3 is made up of 14 amino acids. The sequenced material came from memory CD4+ T cells sorted from blood. As to subset: CD45RA-negative fraction. The chain recombines TRBV28 with TRBJ1-1; 8 positions agree with TRBD1. This clonotype was obtained from a woman in her twenties or thirties in good health. DNA of the CDR3: TGTGCCAGCAGTCCCTGGACAGGGAGCGCTGAAGCTTTCTTT. This translates into CASSPWTGSAEAFF.